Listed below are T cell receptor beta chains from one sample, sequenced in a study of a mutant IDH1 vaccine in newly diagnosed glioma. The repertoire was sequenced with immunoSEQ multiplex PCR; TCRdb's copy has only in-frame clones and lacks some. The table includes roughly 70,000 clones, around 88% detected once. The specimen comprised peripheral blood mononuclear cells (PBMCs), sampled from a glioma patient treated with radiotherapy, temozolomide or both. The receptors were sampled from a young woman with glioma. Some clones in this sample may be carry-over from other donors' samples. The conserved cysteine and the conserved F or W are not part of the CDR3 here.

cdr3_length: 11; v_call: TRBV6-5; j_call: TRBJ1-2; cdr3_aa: ASRDPGVNGYT
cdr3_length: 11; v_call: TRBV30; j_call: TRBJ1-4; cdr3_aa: AWRGGTNEKLF
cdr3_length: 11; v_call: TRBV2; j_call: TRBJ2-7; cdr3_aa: ASTLGAPKEQY
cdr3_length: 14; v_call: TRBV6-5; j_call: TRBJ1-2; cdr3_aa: ASSYSSPTGAYGYT
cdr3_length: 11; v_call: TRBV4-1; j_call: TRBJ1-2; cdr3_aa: ASSQDGNYGYT
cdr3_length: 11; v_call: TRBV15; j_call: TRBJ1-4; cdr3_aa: ATSSEVSEKLF
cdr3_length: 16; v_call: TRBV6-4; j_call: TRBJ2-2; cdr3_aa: ASRRTSGRFSDTGELF
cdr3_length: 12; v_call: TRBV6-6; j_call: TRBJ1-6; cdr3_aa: ASRPGQGNSPLH
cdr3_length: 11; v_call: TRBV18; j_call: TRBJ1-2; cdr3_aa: ASSPAPNYGYT
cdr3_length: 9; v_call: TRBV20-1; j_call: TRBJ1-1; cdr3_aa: SGQGITEAF
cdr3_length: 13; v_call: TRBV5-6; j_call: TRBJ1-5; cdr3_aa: ASSPGQGQWQPQH
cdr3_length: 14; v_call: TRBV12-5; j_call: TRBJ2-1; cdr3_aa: ASGFFGTGIDDEQF
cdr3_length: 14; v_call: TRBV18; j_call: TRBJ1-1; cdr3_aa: ASSPRTGSVLTEAF
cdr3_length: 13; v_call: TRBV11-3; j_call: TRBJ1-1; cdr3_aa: ASSSRTGGRTEAF
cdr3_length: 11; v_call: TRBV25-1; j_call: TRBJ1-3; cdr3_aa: ASSLISGNTIY
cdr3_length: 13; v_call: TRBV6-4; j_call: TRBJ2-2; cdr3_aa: ASSALAANTGELF
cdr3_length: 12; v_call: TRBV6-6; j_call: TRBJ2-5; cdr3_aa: ASSSWGTQETQY
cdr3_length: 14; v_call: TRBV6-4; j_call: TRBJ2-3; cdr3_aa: ASSARPRGATDTQY
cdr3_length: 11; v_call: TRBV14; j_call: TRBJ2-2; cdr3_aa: ASSQDLRGELF
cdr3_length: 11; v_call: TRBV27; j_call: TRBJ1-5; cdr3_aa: ASSLYGAQPQH
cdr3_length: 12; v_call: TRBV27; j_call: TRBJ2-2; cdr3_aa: ASSFWFEDRELF
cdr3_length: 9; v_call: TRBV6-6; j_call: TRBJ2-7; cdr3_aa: ASSYQGEQY
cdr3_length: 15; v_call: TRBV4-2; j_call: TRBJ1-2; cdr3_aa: ASSQAGTGLGVDGYT
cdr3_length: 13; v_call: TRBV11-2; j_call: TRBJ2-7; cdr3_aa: ASSFGQGASYEQY
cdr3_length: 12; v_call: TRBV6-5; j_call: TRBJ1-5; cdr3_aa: ASGRPGQSGPQH
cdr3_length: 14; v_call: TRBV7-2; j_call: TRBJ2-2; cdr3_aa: ASSGPRGLNTGELF
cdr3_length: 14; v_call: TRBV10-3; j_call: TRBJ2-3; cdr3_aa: AISELGGSSTDTQY
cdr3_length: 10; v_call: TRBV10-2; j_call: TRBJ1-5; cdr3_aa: ASSESSQPQH
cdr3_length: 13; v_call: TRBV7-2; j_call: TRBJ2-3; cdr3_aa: ASSLATSGGNTQY
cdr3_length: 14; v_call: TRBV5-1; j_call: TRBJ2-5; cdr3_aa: ASSLAGGVRQETQY
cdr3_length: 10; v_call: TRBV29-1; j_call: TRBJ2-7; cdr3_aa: SVEVVGAEQY
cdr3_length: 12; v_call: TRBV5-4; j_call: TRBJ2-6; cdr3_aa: ASSFDSGANVLT
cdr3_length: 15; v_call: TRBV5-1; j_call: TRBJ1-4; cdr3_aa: ASSLGGTGGTNEKLF
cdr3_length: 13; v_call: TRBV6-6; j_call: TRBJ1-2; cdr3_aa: ASSPSTTTNYGYT
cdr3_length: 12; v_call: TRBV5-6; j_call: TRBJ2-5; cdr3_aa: ASSLARVQETQY
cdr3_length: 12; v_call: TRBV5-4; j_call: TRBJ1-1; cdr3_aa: ASSLRAVNTEAF
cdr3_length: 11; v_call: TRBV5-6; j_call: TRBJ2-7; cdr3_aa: ASSLSVLGEQY
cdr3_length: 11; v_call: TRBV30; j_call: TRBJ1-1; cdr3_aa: AWSRQANTEAF
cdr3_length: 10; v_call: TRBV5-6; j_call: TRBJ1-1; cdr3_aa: ASSSPSSEAF
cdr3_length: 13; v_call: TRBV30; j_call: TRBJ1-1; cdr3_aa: AWGERLTLNTEAF
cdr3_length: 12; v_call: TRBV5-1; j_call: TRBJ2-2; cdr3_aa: ASRYRSLTGELF
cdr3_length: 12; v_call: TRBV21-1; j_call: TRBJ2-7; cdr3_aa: ASSNRDAAYEQY
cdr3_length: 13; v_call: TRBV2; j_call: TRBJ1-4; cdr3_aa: ASSSDRTTNEKLF
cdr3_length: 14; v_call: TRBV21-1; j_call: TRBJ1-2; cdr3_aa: ASSKVSFIPSGGYT
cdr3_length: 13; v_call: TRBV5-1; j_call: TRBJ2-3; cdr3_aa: ASSTSGTSTDTQY
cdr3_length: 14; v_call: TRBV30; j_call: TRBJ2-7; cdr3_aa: AWSGSGITLPYEQY
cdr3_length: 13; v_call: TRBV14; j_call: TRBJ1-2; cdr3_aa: ASSQGAGRNYGYT
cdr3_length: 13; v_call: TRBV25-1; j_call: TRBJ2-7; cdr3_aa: ASTTAAGVMSEQY
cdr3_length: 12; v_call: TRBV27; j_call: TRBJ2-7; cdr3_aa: ASSLRVRTYEQY
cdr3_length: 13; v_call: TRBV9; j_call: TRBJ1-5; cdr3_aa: ASPRREPWDQPQH
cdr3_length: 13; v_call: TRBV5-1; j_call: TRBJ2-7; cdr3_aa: ASSLTGTEGDEQY
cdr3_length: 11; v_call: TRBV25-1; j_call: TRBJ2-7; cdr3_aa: ASRDRGAYEQY